This T cell receptor beta chain was sequenced during a study of T cells after yellow fever vaccination. This clonotype occurred many times. Its specificity is unknown. General study findings and limits: Only a small proportion of the clonotypes turned up in both the CD4 and the CD8 compartments, likely arising from convergent recombination. Reappearance after the booster was seen for most primary-vaccination clones, at roughly 96% CD4 and around 90% CD8.

In TCRdb, the 5' RACE reads were re-called with MiXCR into one record per CDR3 protein. Among some 200,000 distinct CDR3 sequences, approximately 3.2% were seen once, and the ten largest hold around 3%. The clonotype comes from a man younger than 30 who received the YFV17D yellow fever vaccine. The sample here was CD4+ T cells sorted from PBMCs, taken 10 days after the yellow fever booster vaccination.

CDR3 coding DNA: TGTGCCAGCCTAAGACAGGGAGTGGACTACGAGCAGTACTTC. Protein sequence: CASLRQGVDYEQYF. V and J are TRBV28 and TRBJ2-7, with 7 bases lining up with TRBD1. Germline values: CDR1 MDHEN, CDR2 SYDVKM. V lost 8 bases to trimming and J lost 3 bases; unmatched junction nucleotides: 10. The CDR3 extends over 14 amino acids.